This TCR beta chain was profiled in a study of Ad26.COV2.S vaccination and SARS-CoV-2 variants. Study-wide background: In the study, Ad26.COV2.S was injected intramuscularly once, or twice 56 days apart. General study points: People who got the vaccine or the placebo had similar non-spike TCR breadth. Post-vaccination spike-specific CD8+ and CD4+ T cell responses reportedly had substantial breadth.

Treatment: over 15 received Ad26.COV2.S at low or high dose, single or two shots; five or six received placebo; per-sample allocation not given. The investigators took samples on day 63 after the first vaccine or placebo injection. The vaccine delivered Wuhan-strain SARS-CoV-2 spike through an Ad26 vector. The assay was immunoSEQ multiplex PCR, and TCRdb's table has in-frame clones only and misses some. The sample yields approximately 400,000 clones, around 84% seen once. V was shortened by 2 bases and J by 0 bases, with 11 bases between the two germline ends. The CDR3 is 16 residues long. Per the germline V gene, CDR1 is MGHRA and CDR2 is YSYEKL. As concerns this clone: The target antigen is unknown.

The TCR comes from a person aged 18-60 years who received the Ad26.COV2.S COVID-19 vaccine or a placebo. Sequencing used peripheral blood, obtained in a trial of Ad26.COV2.S vaccine versus placebo. The chain links TRBV4-1 to TRBJ1-5; D perhaps matches TRBD1 (6 bases). The CDR3 DNA reads as TGCGCCAGCAGCCAATCCGGACAGTATAGCAATCAGCCCCAGCATTTT. Translated, it gives CASSQSGQYSNQPQHF.